Each of the 31 T cell receptor beta chains below was sequenced from the same sample in a study of beta chain features in type 1 diabetes. Expressed TCRB transcripts were sequenced because the isolated RNA had all been reverse transcribed beforehand. Sequenced by immunoSEQ multiplex PCR; TCRdb stores in-frame clones only, minus some. Seen here are approximately 250,000 clones, around 9.6% observed once, and the top ten hold 0.034%. Sequenced material: naive CD4+ T cells from blood. All receptors derive from a woman between 18 and 30 years old in good health.

This clone was observed a handful of times. The rearrangement uses TRBV5-1 and TRBJ2-1; TRBD2 matches 12 bases. This CDR3 comprises 16 residues. V lost 2 bases, J lost 3 bases, and 3 bases stayed unmatched. The germline gives CDR1 SGHRS, CDR2 YFSETQ. CDR3 amino acids: CASSLRTSGIYNEQFF. Here the CDR3 DNA reads TGCGCCAGCAGCTTACGGACTAGCGGGATCTACAATGAGCAGTTCTTC.

The chain couples TRBV5-1 to TRBJ2-1; 8 positions match TRBD1. Germline V gives CDR1 SGHRS, CDR2 YFSETQ. Trimming took 0 bases from V and 8 from J; bases not matched to a gene: 19. The CDR3 spans 19 residues. The DNA for the CDR3 is TGCGCCAGCAGCTTGGGGCTGAAGGTTGGCAGGGGGCTTTGGGATGAGCAGTTCTTC. It specifies CASSLGLKVGRGLWDEQFF.

This clone was detected a few times. CDR3 bases: TGTGCCAGTAGCCACTCGAACACTGAAGCTTTCTTT. Translation gives CASSHSNTEAFF. This chain connects TRBV19 to TRBJ1-1; D not certain. V lost 6 bases to trimming and J lost 1 base, with 6 bases between them. Germline CDR1 reads LNHDA; CDR2 reads SQIVND (reference sequence). CDR3 length: 12 residues.

Only a few counts were recorded for this clone. The chain carries TRBV7-3 and TRBJ1-1; D gene unclear. Germline V gene data show CDR1 as SGHTA and CDR2 as FQGTGA. The CDR3 is 12 residues long. V lost 2 bases and J 6 bases, leaving 7 bases between the germline ends. The CDR3: CASSLVAAEAFF. The DNA for the CDR3 is TGTGCCAGCAGCTTAGTGGCTGCTGAAGCTTTCTTT.

The chain is built from TRBV25-1 and TRBJ1-1; 7 nucleotides line up with TRBD1. This CDR3 is 14 amino acids long. Germline V gene data show CDR1 as MGHDK and CDR2 as SYGVNS. Losses at the gene ends were 6 bases for V and 1 base for J; bases not matched to a gene: 5. The CDR3 sequence is CASRAGTANTEAFF. CDR3 nucleotide sequence: TGTGCCAGCAGGGCCGGGACAGCGAACACTGAAGCTTTCTTT.

In the case of this clone: A read error may produce the germline difference seen at one junction end. The chain uses TRBV7-2 and TRBJ2-7; TRBD1 aligns across 7 bases. The CDR3 runs to 13 residues. CDR1 SGHTA and CDR2 FQGNSA come from the germline V gene. The CDR3 loop reads CASRRTGIYEQCF. The CDR3, as DNA: TGTGCCAGCAGGAGGACAGGTATTTACGAGCAGTGCTTC.

This clone came up many times. The chain is built from TRBV29-1 and TRBJ2-2, with D possibly matching TRBD2 (5 bases). From germline, CDR1 is SQVTM and CDR2 ANQGSEA. V lost 7 bases and J lost 5, with 8 bases in between. The CDR3 sequence is 11 residues long. CDR3 sequence: CSAQRTGELFF. The CDR3 DNA reads as TGCAGCGCCCAGCGGACCGGGGAGCTGTTTTTT.

The sample holds a few counts of this clone. The rearrangement joins TRBV5-4 to TRBJ2-7; tentatively, D is TRBD1 (5 bases). Germline CDR1 reads SGHNT; CDR2 reads YYREEE (reference sequence). The V end lost 0 bases, the J end lost 6 bases, and 16 bases lay between the germline ends. The CDR3 is 15 residues long. CDR3 in amino acids: CASSLAGQGMGEQYF. As DNA, the CDR3 is TGTGCCAGCAGCTTGGCCGGTCAGGGAATGGGCGAGCAGTACTTC.

This clone was counted many times. This chain joins TRBV14 and TRBJ2-1, with no clear D. This CDR3 comprises 16 residues. Germline V CDR1 and CDR2: SGHDN, FVKESK. Between the trimmed V and J ends, which lost 1 base and 0 bases, there was a span of 10 bases. The CDR3 sequence is CASSQALSSSYNEQFF. For the CDR3, the DNA is TGTGCCAGCAGCCAAGCGCTCTCGAGCTCCTACAATGAGCAGTTCTTC.

This chain links TRBV7-8 with TRBJ2-1, with 10 bases matching TRBD2. Losses at the gene ends were 3 bases for V and 8 bases for J; bases not matched to a gene: 7. The germline gives CDR1 SGHVS, CDR2 FQNEAQ. The CDR3 sequence is 15 residues long. The CDR3 here is CASSFPSGRIYEQFF. For the CDR3, the DNA is TGTGCCAGCAGCTTCCCTAGCGGGAGAATCTATGAGCAGTTCTTC.

The V and J genes are TRBV10-2 and TRBJ2-1; 7 bases are a match to TRBD2. Germline V lookup: CDR1 WSHSY, CDR2 SAAADI. With 6 bases clipped from V and 3 bases from J, the junction kept 5 bases outside the gene matches. The CDR3 has 14 residues. CDR3 bases: TGCGCCAGCAGATCTAGCGGATACTACAATGAGCAGTTCTTC. Amino acid sequence: CASRSSGYYNEQFF.

V is TRBV6-5 and J is TRBJ2-7; D perhaps matches TRBD1 (6 bases). The V end was cut by 6 bases, the J end by 5 bases, with 14 bases between. The CDR3 is 13 amino acids. Germline V gene lookup returns CDR1 MNHEY and CDR2 SVGAGI. CDR3 loop: CASRMQGKDEQYF. In DNA, the CDR3 is TGTGCCAGCAGGATGCAGGGGAAGGACGAGCAGTACTTC.

This clone was picked up a small number of times. The CDR3 here is CASSFSRGAYEQYF. In DNA form, the CDR3 reads TGCGCCAGCAGCTTTTCTCGGGGGGCCTACGAGCAGTACTTC. The rearrangement uses TRBV5-1 and TRBJ2-7; TRBD2 matches at 7 bases. The CDR3 extends over 14 amino acids. Germline V lookup: CDR1 SGHRS, CDR2 YFSETQ. Unmatched junction bases numbered 4, after V lost 2 bases and J lost 2 bases.

J is TRBJ2-7 and V is TRBV18; tentative D call: TRBD1 (6 bases). V lost 2 bases to trimming and J lost 1 base, with 9 bases between them. This CDR3 region has 14 residues. Germline-derived CDR1 and CDR2 are KGHSH and LQKENI. The CDR3 sequence is CASSPRQASYEQYF. In nucleotides, the CDR3 is TGTGCCAGCTCACCAAGACAGGCGTCCTACGAGCAGTACTTC.

This chain joins TRBV5-6 and TRBJ2-1; 9 positions match TRBD2. Germline V gene sequence: CDR1 SGHDT, CDR2 YYEEEE. J was trimmed by 4 bases and V by 6 bases; bases with no gene match: 5. This CDR3 has 14 amino acids. The CDR3 DNA reads as TGTGCCAGCACCAGCGGGGGGCTGTACAATGAGCAGTTCTTC. Its translation is CASTSGGLYNEQFF.

This clone was seen many times. The V call is TRBV29-1, the J call TRBJ2-7; tentatively, D is TRBD1 (5 bases). CDR1 is SQVTM and CDR2 is ANQGSEA in the germline V gene. Trimming took 6 bases from V and 4 from J, leaving 13 bases between them. The CDR3 consists of 12 residues. As DNA, the CDR3 is TGCAGCGTCGTCCAGGGAAGTTACGAGCAGTACTTC. Its protein product is CSVVQGSYEQYF.

This clone was recorded a few times. This sequence joins TRBV2 and TRBJ2-3, with TRBD2 matching over 8 bases. CDR1 SNHLY and CDR2 FYNNEI come from the germline V gene. The CDR3 is 15 amino acids. As DNA, the CDR3 is TGTGCGTCGGGAGGGGGGAGCGTTGGCACAGATACGCAGTATTTT. This sequence encodes CASGGGSVGTDTQYF. The full variable domain, in which reference TRBV2 and TRBJ2-3 provide the parts outside the CDR3, is EPEVTQTPSHQVTQMGQEVILRCVPISNHLYFYWYRQILGQKVEFLVSFYNNEISEKSEIFDDQFSVERPDGSNFTLKIRSTKLEDSAMYFCASGGGSVGTDTQYFGPGTRLTVL.

This chain connects TRBV5-4 to TRBJ2-3, with 9 bases aligning to TRBD2. This CDR3 contains 16 residues. The V gene's germline CDR1 is SGHNT and CDR2 YYREEE (reference sequence). The V segment lost 3 bases and the J segment 2 bases; nucleotides outside the gene matches: 7. CDR3 amino acids: CASSSRSGRHTDTQYF. DNA of the CDR3: TGTGCCAGCAGCTCGCGGAGCGGGAGGCACACAGATACGCAGTATTTT.

This clone has just a few counts. This chain connects TRBV21-1 to TRBJ1-1; TRBD1 is the table's D call and was not checked against the DNA. TRBV21-1 is termed a pseudogene. The CDR3 sequence is 16 residues long. As DNA, the CDR3 is TGTGCCAGCAGCCGACGACAGGGGTCAGGGGACACTGAAGCTTTCTTT. It encodes CASSRRQGSGDTEAFF.

This chain links TRBV29-1 with TRBJ2-5, with D perhaps matching TRBD1 (5 bases). Germline V gene lookup returns CDR1 SQVTM and CDR2 ANQGSEA. The CDR3 totals 15 residues. The V and J ends lost 8 bases and 3 bases respectively, with 22 bases between them. The CDR3 here is CSPKQAEGHKETQYF. The CDR3 DNA sequence: TGCAGCCCCAAGCAGGCCGAAGGACACAAAGAGACCCAGTACTTC.

This clone has more than one count but fewer than ten. This rearrangement joins TRBV2 to TRBJ2-3; 8 bases are a match to TRBD2. V lost 2 bases, J lost 5 bases, and 3 bases stayed unmatched. The CDR3 runs to 14 residues. The germline gives CDR1 SNHLY, CDR2 FYNNEI. CDR3 protein: CASSEMTSEDTQYF. CDR3 DNA: TGTGCCAGCAGTGAAATGACTAGCGAAGATACGCAGTATTTT.

This chain uses TRBV9 with TRBJ1-3; tentative D call: TRBD1 (5 bases). With 1 base removed from V and 4 bases from J, the gap between germline ends came to 12 bases. Germline V gives CDR1 SGDLS, CDR2 YYNGEE. This CDR3 has 15 amino acids. The CDR3 region has the DNA TGTGCCAGCAGCGTATGGGGGGTGGGAGGAAACACCATATATTTT. This encodes CASSVWGVGGNTIYF.

This clone was observed a handful of times. At the DNA level, this CDR3 is encoded by other sequences in the same sample as well. The genes are TRBV2 and TRBJ2-2; TRBD1 matches 8 bases. Unmatched junction bases numbered 0, after V lost 4 bases and J lost 5 bases. Germline CDR1 SNHLY, CDR2 FYNNEI. CDR3 length equals 13 residues. CDR3 sequence: CASSGQGTGELFF. For the CDR3, the DNA is TGTGCCAGCAGTGGACAGGGGACCGGGGAGCTGTTTTTT. Complete variable domain (other parts from reference TRBV2 and TRBJ2-2): EPEVTQTPSHQVTQMGQEVILRCVPISNHLYFYWYRQILGQKVEFLVSFYNNEISEKSEIFDDQFSVERPDGSNFTLKIRSTKLEDSAMYFCASSGQGTGELFFGEGSRLTVL.

V gene TRBV19 combines with J gene TRBJ2-3, with D possibly being TRBD2 (5 bases). V shed 4 bases and J shed 6 bases, with 8 bases lying between them. CDR1 is LNHDA, CDR2 SQIVND, per germline (reference sequence). The CDR3 is 12 amino acids. The CDR3 nucleotides read TGTGCCAGTAGTAGAGGGTCCGATACGCAGTATTTT. Encoded protein: CASSRGSDTQYF.

This clone was detected ten times or more. The CDR3 here is CASRETASTDTQYF. The CDR3 nucleotides are TGTGCCAGCAGGGAGACGGCTAGCACAGATACGCAGTATTTT. V is TRBV7-9 and J is TRBJ2-3; D remains unclear. Per the germline V gene, CDR1 is SEHNR and CDR2 is FQNEAQ (reference sequence). This CDR3 spans 14 amino acids. Trimming stripped 6 bases from V and 0 bases from J, with 10 bases between.

The CDR3 sequence: CASLVPGTGAPYEQYF. The CDR3 DNA follows: TGTGCCAGCCTCGTTCCTGGGACAGGGGCCCCCTACGAGCAGTACTTC. This chain links TRBV2 with TRBJ2-7, with 10 bases that match TRBD1. Germline CDR1 and CDR2: SNHLY and FYNNEI. Unmatched junction bases numbered 12, after V lost 8 bases and J lost 2 bases. This CDR3 has 16 amino acids.

This clone was counted a few times. The V and J genes are TRBV5-6 and TRBJ2-7; D unresolved. CDR3 size: 12 residues. The V end lost 4 bases, the J end lost 7 bases, and 12 bases lay between the germline ends. Germline CDR1 reads SGHDT; CDR2 reads YYEEEE. CDR3 bases: TGTGCCAGCAGCGTAACTACCTTTGAGCAGTACTTC. Amino acid sequence: CASSVTTFEQYF.

The chain couples TRBV6-6 to TRBJ2-1, with D unclear. The CDR3 is 12 amino acids. The V gene's germline CDR1 is MNHNY and CDR2 SVGAGI (reference sequence). The V gene lost 6 bases and the J gene lost 9 bases, with 12 bases spanning the gap. CDR3 bases: TGTGCCAGCAGCCCCTCGGGTAGTGAGCAGTTCTTC. It encodes CASSPSGSEQFF.

The chain joins TRBV4-1 to TRBJ1-5; TRBD1 is a possible D gene (6 bases). The CDR3 spans 17 residues. Trimming stripped 6 bases from V and 5 bases from J, with 23 bases between. The germline gives CDR1 MGHRA, CDR2 YSYEKL. The CDR3 reads CASRPKGDTFSDQPQHF. Here the CDR3 DNA reads TGCGCCAGCAGACCTAAAGGGGACACCTTCTCGGATCAGCCCCAGCATTTT.

The rearrangement joins TRBV9 to TRBJ1-2; 7 nucleotides line up with TRBD1. After removal of 0 bases from V and 6 bases from J, the junction contained 5 bases not matched to a gene. Germline loops: CDR1 SGDLS, CDR2 YYNGEE. The CDR3 runs to 14 residues. CDR3: CASSVGQGVDGYTF. The DNA for the CDR3 is TGTGCCAGCAGCGTAGGTCAGGGGGTGGATGGCTACACCTTC.

The rearrangement links TRBV30 to TRBJ2-3, with 9 bases identical to TRBD2. The CDR3 has 16 residues. CDR1 is GTSNPN, CDR2 SVGIG, per germline (reference sequence). With 0 bases clipped from V and 4 bases from J, the junction kept 8 bases outside the gene matches. CDR3 sequence: CAWSVIAGAVSDTQYF. The CDR3 DNA is TGTGCCTGGAGTGTGATAGCGGGAGCGGTTTCAGATACGCAGTATTTT.